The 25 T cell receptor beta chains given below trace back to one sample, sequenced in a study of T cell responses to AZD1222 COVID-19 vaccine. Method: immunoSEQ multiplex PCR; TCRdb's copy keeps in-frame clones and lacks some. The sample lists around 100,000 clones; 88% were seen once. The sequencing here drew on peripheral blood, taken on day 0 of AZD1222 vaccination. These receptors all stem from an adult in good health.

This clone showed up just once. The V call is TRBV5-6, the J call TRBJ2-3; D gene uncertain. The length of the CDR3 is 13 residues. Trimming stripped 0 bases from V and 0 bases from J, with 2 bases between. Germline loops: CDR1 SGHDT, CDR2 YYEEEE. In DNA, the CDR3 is TGTGCCAGCAGCTTGGAGAGCACAGATACGCAGTATTTT. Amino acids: CASSLESTDTQYF.

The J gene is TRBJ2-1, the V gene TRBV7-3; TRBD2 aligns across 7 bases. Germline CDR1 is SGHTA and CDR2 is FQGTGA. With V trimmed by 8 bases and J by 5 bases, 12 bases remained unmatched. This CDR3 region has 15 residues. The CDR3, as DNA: TGTGCCAGCCTTACGTCCTCGGCGGGGGACAATGAGCAGTTCTTC. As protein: CASLTSSAGDNEQFF.

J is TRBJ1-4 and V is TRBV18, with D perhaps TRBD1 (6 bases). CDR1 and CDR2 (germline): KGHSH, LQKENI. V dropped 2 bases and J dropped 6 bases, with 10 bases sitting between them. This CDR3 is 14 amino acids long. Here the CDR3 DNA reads TGTGCCAGCTCACCAGGAACAGGGTATGAAAAACTGTTTTTT. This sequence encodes CASSPGTGYEKLFF. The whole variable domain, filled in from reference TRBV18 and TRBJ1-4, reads NAGVMQNPRHLVRRRGQEARLRCSPMKGHSHVYWYRQLPEEGLKFMVYLQKENIIDESGMPKERFSAEFPKEGPSILRIQQVVRGDSAAYFCASSPGTGYEKLFFGSGTQLSVL.

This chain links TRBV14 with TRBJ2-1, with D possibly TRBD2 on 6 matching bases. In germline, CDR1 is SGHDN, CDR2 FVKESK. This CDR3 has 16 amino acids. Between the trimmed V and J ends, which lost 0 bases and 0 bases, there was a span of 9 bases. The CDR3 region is CASSQEEGSSYNEQFF. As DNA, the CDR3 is TGTGCCAGCAGCCAAGAGGAGGGGAGCTCCTACAATGAGCAGTTCTTC.

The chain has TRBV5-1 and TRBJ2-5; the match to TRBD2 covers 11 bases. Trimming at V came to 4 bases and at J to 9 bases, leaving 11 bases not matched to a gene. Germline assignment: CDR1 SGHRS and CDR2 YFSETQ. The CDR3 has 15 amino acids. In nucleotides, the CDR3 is TGCGCCAGCAGCCCTGGGACTAGCGGTGGTAGGGCCCAGTACTTC. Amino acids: CASSPGTSGGRAQYF.

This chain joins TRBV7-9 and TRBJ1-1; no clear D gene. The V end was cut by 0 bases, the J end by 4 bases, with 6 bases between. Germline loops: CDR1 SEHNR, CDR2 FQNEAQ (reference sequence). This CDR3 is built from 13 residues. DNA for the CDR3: TGTGCCAGCAGCTTAGCCGGGCTCACTGAAGCTTTCTTT. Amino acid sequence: CASSLAGLTEAFF.

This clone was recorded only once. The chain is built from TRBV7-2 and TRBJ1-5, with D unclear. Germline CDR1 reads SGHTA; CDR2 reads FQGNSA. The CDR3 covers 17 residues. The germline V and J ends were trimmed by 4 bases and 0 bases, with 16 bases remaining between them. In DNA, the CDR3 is TGTGCCAGCAGCTCGGCGGAGGCTCTTTATAGCAATCAGCCCCAGCATTTT. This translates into CASSSAEALYSNQPQHF.

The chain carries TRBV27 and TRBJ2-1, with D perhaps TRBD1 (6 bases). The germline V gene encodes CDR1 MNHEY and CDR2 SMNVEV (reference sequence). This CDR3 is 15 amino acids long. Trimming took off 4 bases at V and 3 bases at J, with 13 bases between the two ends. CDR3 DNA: TGTGCCAGCAGTTCCAGGGGTGGTGGCTACAATGAGCAGTTCTTC. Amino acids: CASSSRGGGYNEQFF.

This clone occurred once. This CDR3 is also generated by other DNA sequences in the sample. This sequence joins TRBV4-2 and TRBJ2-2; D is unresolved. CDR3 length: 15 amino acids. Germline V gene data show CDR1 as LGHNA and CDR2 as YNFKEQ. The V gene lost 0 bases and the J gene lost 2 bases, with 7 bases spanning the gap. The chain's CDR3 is CASSQEWANTGELFF. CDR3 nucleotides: TGTGCCAGCAGCCAAGAGTGGGCAAACACCGGGGAGCTGTTTTTT.

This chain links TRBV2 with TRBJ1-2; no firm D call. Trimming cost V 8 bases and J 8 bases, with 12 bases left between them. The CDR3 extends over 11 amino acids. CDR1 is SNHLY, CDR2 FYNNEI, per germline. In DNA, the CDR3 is TGTGCCAGCCGGAGGGTAGACGGCTACACCTTC. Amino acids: CASRRVDGYTF.

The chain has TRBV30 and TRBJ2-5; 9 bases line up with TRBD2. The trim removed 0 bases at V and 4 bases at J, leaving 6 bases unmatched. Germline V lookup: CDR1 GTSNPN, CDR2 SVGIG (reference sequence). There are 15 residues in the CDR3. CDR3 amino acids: CAWSVGLAKIETQYF. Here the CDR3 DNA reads TGTGCCTGGAGTGTCGGACTAGCGAAGATAGAGACCCAGTACTTC.

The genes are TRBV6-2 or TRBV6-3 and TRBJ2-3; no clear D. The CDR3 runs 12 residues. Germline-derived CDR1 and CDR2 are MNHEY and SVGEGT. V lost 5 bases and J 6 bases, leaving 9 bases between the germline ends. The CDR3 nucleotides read TGTGCCAGCAGTCCGGACGTGGATACGCAGTATTTT. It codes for CASSPDVDTQYF.

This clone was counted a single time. Here the CDR3 reads CASSFLGQVRGYTF. In DNA form, the CDR3 reads TGTGCCAGCAGTTTTCTCGGACAGGTGCGAGGCTACACCTTC. V gene TRBV6-5 combines with J gene TRBJ1-2; 7 nucleotides line up with TRBD1. Germline V gives CDR1 MNHEY, CDR2 SVGAGI. V was pared by 4 bases and J by 8 bases, with 10 bases of the junction left unmatched. CDR3 length equals 14 residues.

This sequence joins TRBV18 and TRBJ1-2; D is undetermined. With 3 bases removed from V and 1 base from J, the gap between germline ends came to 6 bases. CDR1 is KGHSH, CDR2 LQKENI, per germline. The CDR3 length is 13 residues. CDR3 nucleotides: TGTGCCAGCTCACCGAGTGATAACTATGGCTACACCTTC. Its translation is CASSPSDNYGYTF. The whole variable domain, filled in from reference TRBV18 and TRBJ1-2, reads NAGVMQNPRHLVRRRGQEARLRCSPMKGHSHVYWYRQLPEEGLKFMVYLQKENIIDESGMPKERFSAEFPKEGPSILRIQQVVRGDSAAYFCASSPSDNYGYTFGSGTRLTVV.

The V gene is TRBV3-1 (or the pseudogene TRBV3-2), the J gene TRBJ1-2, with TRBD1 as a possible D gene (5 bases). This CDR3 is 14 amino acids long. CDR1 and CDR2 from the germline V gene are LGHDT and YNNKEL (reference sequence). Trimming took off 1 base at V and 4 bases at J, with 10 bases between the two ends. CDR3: CASSQGLDSYGYTF. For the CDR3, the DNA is TGTGCCAGCAGCCAAGGTCTAGACAGCTATGGCTACACCTTC.

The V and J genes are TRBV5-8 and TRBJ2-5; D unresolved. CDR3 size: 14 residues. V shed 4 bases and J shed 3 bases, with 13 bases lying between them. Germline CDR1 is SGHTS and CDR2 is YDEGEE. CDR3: CASSRFGLEETQYF. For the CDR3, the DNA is TGTGCCAGCAGCCGATTCGGGCTAGAAGAGACCCAGTACTTC. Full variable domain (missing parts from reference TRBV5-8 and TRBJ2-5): EAGVTQSPTHLIKTRGQQATLRCSPISGHTSVYWYQQALGLGLQFLLWYDEGEERNRGNFPPRFSGRQFPNYSSELNVNALELEDSALYLCASSRFGLEETQYFGPGTRLLVL.

The CDR3 nucleotides read TGCAGCGTTCACGGGAGGGCCCAGCAATCGCAGTTCTTC. Translating it yields CSVHGRAQQSQFF. V is TRBV29-1 and J is TRBJ2-1; 8 nucleotides align to TRBD2. Looked up from germline, CDR1 is SQVTM and CDR2 is ANQGSEA. J lost 12 bases, V lost 5 bases, and 12 bases had no gene match. The CDR3 has 13 residues.

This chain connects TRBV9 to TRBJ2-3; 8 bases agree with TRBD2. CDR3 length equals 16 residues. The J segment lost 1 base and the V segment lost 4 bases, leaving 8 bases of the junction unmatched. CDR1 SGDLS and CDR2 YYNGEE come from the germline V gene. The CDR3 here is CASSSEAGVGTDTQYF. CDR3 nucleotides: TGTGCCAGCAGCTCGGAAGCGGGAGTGGGCACAGATACGCAGTATTTT.

The CDR3 reads CAIRTGSFSYGYTF. Here the CDR3 DNA reads TGTGCCATCAGGACCGGGTCCTTTTCCTATGGCTACACCTTC. J is TRBJ1-2 and V is TRBV10-3; D is undetermined. V was shortened by 6 bases and J by 4 bases, with 15 bases between the two germline ends. This CDR3 contains 14 residues. Germline-derived CDR1 and CDR2 are ENHRY and SYGVKD.

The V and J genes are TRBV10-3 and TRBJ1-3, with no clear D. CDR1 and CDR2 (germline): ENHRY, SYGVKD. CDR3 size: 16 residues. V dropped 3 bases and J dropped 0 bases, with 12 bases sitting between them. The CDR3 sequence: CAISDPSGSSGNTIYF. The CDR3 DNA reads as TGTGCCATCAGTGACCCAAGTGGGAGCTCTGGAAACACCATATATTTT.

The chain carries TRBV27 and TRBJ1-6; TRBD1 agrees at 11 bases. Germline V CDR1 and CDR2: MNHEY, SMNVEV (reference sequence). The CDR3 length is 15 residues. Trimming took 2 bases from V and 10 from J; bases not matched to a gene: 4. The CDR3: CASSLRTGGVSPLHF. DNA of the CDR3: TGTGCCAGCAGTTTACGGACAGGGGGCGTCTCACCCCTCCACTTT.

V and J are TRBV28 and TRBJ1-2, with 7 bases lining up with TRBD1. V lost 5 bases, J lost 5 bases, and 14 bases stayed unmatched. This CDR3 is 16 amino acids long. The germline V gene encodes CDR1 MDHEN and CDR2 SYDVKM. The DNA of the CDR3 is TGTGCCAGCAGTCGCGGACAGGTCACCCTACTTTATGGCTACACCTTC. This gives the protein CASSRGQVTLLYGYTF.

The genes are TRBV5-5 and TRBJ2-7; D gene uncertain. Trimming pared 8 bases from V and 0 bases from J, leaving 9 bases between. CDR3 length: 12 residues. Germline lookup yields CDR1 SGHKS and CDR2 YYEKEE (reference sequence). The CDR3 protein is CASSDSSYEQYF. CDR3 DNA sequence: TGTGCCAGTTCGGATAGCTCCTACGAGCAGTACTTC.

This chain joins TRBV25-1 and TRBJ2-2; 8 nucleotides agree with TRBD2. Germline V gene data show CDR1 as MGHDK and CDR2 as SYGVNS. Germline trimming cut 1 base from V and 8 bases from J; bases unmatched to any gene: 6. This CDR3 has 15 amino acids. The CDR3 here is CASSESRTSWGELFF. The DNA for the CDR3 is TGTGCCAGCAGTGAATCCCGGACTAGCTGGGGGGAGCTGTTTTTT.

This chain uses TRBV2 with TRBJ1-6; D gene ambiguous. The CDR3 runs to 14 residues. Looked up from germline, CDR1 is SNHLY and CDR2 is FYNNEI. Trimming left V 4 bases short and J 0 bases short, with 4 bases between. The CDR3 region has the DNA TGTGCCAGCAGTGTAAGCTCCTATAATTCACCCCTCCACTTT. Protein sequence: CASSVSSYNSPLHF.